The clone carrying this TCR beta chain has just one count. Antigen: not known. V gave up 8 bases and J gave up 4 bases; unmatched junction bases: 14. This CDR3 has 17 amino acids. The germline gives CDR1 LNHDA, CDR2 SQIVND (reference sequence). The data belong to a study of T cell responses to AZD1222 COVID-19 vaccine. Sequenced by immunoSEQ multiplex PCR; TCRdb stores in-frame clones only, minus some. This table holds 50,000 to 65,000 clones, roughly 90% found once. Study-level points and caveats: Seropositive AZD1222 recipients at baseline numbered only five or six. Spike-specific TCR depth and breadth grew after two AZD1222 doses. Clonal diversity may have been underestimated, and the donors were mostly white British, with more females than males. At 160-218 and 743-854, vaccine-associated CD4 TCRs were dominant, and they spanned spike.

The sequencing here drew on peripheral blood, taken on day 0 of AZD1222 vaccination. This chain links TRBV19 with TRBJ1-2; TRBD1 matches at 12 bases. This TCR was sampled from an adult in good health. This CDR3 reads CASCVSGTGGLFYGYTF. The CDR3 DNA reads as TGTGCCAGTTGTGTGTCGGGGACAGGGGGCCTATTCTATGGCTACACCTTC. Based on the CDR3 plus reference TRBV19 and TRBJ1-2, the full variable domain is DGGITQSPKYLFRKEGQNVTLSCEQNLNHDAMYWYRQDPGQGLRLIYYSQIVNDFQKGDIAEGYSVSREKKESFPLTVTSAQKNPTAFYLCASCVSGTGGLFYGYTFGSGTRLTVV.